This T cell receptor (beta chain) was obtained from a study of blood T cells in healthy people across ages. Of note for this clonotype: Its antigen is currently unknown.

With 6 bases clipped from V and 11 bases from J, the junction kept 15 bases outside the gene matches. The CDR3 has 14 residues. Looked up from germline, CDR1 is SNHLY and CDR2 is FYNNEI. There were at least 5 micrograms of total RNA extracted from every sample. Study-level points and caveats: It was the long-lived donors that had more naive CD4+ cells and higher diversity than aged donors.

Next came a second PCR, run for 7 to 11 cycles, which used a sample-barcoded 5' primer along with a J-beta primer mix. TCRdb processed the 5' RACE reads anew with MiXCR; each CDR3 protein has one entry. The table has some 1.5 million distinct CDR3 sequences, less than 45% seen once. The rearrangement links TRBV2 to TRBJ2-5; 7 bases align to TRBD2. This TCR was sampled from a woman aged 18-29 years in good health. Sequencing was performed on blood. CDR3 in DNA: TGTGCCAGCAGGGGAAGCGGGAATTACAATGAGCAGTACTTC. Translation: CASRGSGNYNEQYF.